This TCR beta chain was captured by sequencing in a study of blood T cells in healthy people across ages. Study-level points and caveats: Any changes in expanded clonotypes were possibly confounded, as donor CMV status remained unknown. A greater number of naive CD4+ cells and higher diversity distinguished long-lived donors from aged donors.

This clonotype was seen only a few times. The antigen remains unidentified. A second roughly 6 to 12 cycle PCR used barcoded and J-beta primers. Every single cDNA molecule received a tag from a template-switch adaptor with 12 random nucleotides. From the 5' RACE reads, TCRdb called clonotypes with MiXCR, one entry per CDR3 protein. The sample has 850,000 to 1,100,000 distinct CDR3 sequences, approximately 38% seen once. The authors isolated at least 7 million PBMCs per sample. This receptor was identified in a man between 18 and 29 years old in good health. Sequencing was done on a sample of blood.

CDR3 DNA sequence: TGCAGTGCTTGGGACTCCGCCTACGAGCAGTACTTC. Its protein product is CSAWDSAYEQYF. The chain has TRBV20-1 and TRBJ2-4, with a tentative D call TRBD2 (6 bases). Near its end, the DNA agrees better with TRBJ2-7, so the J call may be wrong. There are 12 residues in the CDR3. CDR1 is DFQATT, CDR2 SNEGSKA, per germline (reference sequence).